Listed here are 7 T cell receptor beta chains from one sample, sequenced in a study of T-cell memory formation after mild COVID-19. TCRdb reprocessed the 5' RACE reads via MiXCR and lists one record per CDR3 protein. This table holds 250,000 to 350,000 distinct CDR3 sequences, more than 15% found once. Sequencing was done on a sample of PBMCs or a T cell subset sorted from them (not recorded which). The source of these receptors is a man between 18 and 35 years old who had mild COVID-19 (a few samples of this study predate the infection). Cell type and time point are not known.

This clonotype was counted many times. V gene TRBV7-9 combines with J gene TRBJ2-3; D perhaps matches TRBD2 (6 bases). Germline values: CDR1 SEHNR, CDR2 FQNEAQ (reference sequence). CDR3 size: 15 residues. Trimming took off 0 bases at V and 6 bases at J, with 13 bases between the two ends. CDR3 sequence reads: CASSLAGRNRDTQYF. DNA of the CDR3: TGTGCCAGCAGCTTAGCGGGGAGGAATAGGGATACGCAGTATTTT.

The CDR3, as DNA: TGCAGCGTCGAGAGGGACGTCCAAGAGACCCAGTACTTC. Protein product: CSVERDVQETQYF. The V and J genes are TRBV29-1 and TRBJ2-5; perhaps D is TRBD1 or TRBD2 (5 bases each). The CDR3 has 13 amino acids. The germline gives CDR1 SQVTM, CDR2 ANQGSEA. V lost 6 bases and J lost 1, with 12 bases in between.

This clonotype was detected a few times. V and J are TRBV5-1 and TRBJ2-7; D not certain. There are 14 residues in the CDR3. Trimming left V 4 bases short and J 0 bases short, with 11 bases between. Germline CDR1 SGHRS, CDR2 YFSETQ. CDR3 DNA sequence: TGCGCCAGCAGCGCCGTACCGGGCTCCTACGAGCAGTACTTC. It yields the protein CASSAVPGSYEQYF.

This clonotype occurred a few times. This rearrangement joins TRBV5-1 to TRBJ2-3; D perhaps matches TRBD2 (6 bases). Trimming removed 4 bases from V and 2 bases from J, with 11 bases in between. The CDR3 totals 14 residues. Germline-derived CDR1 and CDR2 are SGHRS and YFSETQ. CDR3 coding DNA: TGCGCCAGCAGCATAGCGGCCACCACAGATACGCAGTATTTT. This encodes CASSIAATTDTQYF.

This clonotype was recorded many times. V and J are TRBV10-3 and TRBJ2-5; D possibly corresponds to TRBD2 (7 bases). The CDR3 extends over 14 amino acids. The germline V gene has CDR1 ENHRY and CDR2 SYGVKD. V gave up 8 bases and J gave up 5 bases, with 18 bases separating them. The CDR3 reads CAIRERGAVETQYF. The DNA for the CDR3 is TGTGCCATCCGCGAACGGGGGGCCGTGGAGACCCAGTACTTC.

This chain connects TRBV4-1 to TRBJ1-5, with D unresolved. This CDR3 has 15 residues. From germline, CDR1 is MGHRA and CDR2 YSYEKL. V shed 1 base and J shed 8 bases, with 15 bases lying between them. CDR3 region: CASSQVILSGEPQHF. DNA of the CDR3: TGCGCCAGCAGCCAAGTAATCTTGTCGGGCGAGCCCCAGCATTTT.

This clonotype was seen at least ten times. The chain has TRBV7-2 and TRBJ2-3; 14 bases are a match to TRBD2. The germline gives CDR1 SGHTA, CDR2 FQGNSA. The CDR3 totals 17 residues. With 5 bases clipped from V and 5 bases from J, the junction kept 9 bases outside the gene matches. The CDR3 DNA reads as TGTGCCAGCAGCCCCCCCGGACTAGCGGGGGGTGGAGATACGCAGTATTTT. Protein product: CASSPPGLAGGGDTQYF.